This record covers a single TCR beta chain. Its antigen specificity is not known. One base away there is no much larger clone; base qualities are not given. The data were taken from a study of shared clonotypes between healthy human individuals (dated by TCRdb to the early 2020s). Notes on the research overall: The cohort included three men and a couple of women between 18 and 49 years of age. For each donor, CD4 naive and CD4 memory were each run on three plates, CD8 naive on two plates, and CD8 memory on one plate. Blood TCR repertoires of several healthy adults were deeply sequenced to estimate repertoire size and the extent of clonotype sharing between individuals. To increase sequencing depth and limit assay-specific biases, different laboratories used diverse techniques to prepare libraries and sequence TCR repertoires. Per donor, leukapheresis produced somewhere between about 0.94 and 9 billion PBMCs. What the research found in general, with its limitations: Even with the large sequencing depth, rarefaction of the sorted-subset datasets indicated that sequencing was incomplete. Naive subsets generally had larger estimated clonotype richness than memory subsets did. Approximately 5% of naive CD4, 3.5% of naive CD8, around 2.3% of memory CD4, and 0.4% of memory CD8 clonotypes were shared across several donors. Sampling was restricted to blood, and TCR repertoires in tissues likely differ from the TCR repertoires found in blood. Higher generation probabilities were observed for clonotypes shared by all four sorted-subset donors than for non-shared clonotypes. The genetic and exposure-history diversity represented was limited by the small number of donors. Based on pairwise subsampling, the degree of clonotype sharing among donors was expected to be affected by sequencing depth.

The donors were healthy, HIV-negative adults who had no recently reported acute infections or vaccinations. Every donor was a Caucasian adult living in Nashville, Tennessee, USA. CD4+ T cells were enriched by magnetic negative selection; naive cells were then positively selected on CD45RA, and the negative fraction formed the memory subset. After blood collection by leukapheresis, PBMCs were isolated using Ficoll-Histopaque density gradient centrifugation and then cryopreserved in the vapor phase of liquid nitrogen. Analytical flow cytometry was used to check the purity and quantity of every magnetically sorted T cell population. Genomic DNA was isolated from every sorted fraction and measured by UV absorbance on a Nanodrop 2000c. Using the deep immunoSEQ assay, TCR CDR3 regions were amplified from genomic DNA by multiplex PCR. Genomic DNA extracted from each cell subset was distributed evenly over all wells of several immunoSEQ 96-well plates, and each plate served as one replicate. For sorted subsets, about 200 ng genomic DNA, equal to 25,000 to 35,000 T cell genomes, was loaded into each replicate PCR. Purified libraries were measured with a Qubit 3.0 fluorometer, size-checked on a Bioanalyzer 2100, and measured again with the KAPA Library Quantification kit. Each immunoSEQ 96-well plate was sequenced on its own single-read 150-cycle Illumina NextSeq 550 flow cell. On the authors' methods: Because the immunoSEQ output included only junctional sequences and no quality scores, the filtering could not be the same as the filtering used for full-length reads. To assign V/J genes and CDR3, sequences were annotated against IMGT germline references using PyIR, a Python wrapper for IgBLAST v1.9. Reads were removed for weak V/J assignments (E-value above 1e-6), missing CDR3, stop codons, out-of-frame junctions, or ambiguous translated residues. V3J clonotypes were defined by identical inferred V gene, J gene, and CDR3 amino acid sequence. To compute the percentage overlap between repertoires, the number of shared unique clonotypes was divided by the size of the smaller repertoire. RTK rarefaction, the Chao1 estimator, and Recon v2.1 estimates of unobserved clonotypes were used to assess repertoire richness. For all TCRbeta clonotypes obtained by the gDNA method from a handful of donors, generation probabilities were computed with OLGA. TCRdb's version of the immuneACCESS table is confined to in-frame rearrangements and falls short of the full clone set. An unresolved V gene accounts for under half of the shortfall where checked; the remainder is of unknown origin. For V, J and clone size, that table is used; D and trimming come from the DNA. Present in this sample are around 2.5 million clones, roughly 93% of which were seen just once. Around 0.4% of the sample is in the top ten clones.

The CDR3, cysteine through phenylalanine, is 14 amino acids long. Of all the DNA, just the CDR3 is kept, 42 bases in frame from base 1. The germline V gene provides CDR1 MDHEN and CDR2 SYDVKM. The germline ends are 12 bases apart after V is trimmed by 6 bases and J by 0 bases. Sample: naive CD4+ T cells from PBMCs. The cell subset or site label on this specimen signifies: CD45RA+ positively selected. The TCR was taken from a man between 18 and 29 years old in good health. Some clones in this sample may be carry-over from other donors' samples. The chain is assembled from TRBV28 and TRBJ2-7; TRBD2 is possibly the D segment (7 matching bases). The bases read TGTGCCAGCAGCAAACGGGGGGCCTCCTACGAGCAGTACTTC. It translates to CASSKRGASYEQYF.